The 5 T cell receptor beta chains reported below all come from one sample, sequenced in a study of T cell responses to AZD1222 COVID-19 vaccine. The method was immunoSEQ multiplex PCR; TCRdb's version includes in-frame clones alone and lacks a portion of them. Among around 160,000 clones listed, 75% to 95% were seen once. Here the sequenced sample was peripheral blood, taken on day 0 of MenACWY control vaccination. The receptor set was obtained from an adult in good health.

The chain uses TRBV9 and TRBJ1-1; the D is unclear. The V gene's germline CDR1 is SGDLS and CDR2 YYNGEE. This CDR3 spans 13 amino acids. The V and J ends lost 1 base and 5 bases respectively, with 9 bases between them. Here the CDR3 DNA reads TGTGCCAGCAGCGTATCGTTGGTGACTGAAGCTTTCTTT. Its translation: CASSVSLVTEAFF. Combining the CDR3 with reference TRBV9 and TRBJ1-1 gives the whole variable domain DSGVTQTPKHLITATGQRVTLRCSPRSGDLSVYWYQQSLDQGLQFLIQYYNGEERAKGNILERFSAQQFPDLHSELNLSSLELGDSALYFCASSVSLVTEAFFGQGTRLTVV.

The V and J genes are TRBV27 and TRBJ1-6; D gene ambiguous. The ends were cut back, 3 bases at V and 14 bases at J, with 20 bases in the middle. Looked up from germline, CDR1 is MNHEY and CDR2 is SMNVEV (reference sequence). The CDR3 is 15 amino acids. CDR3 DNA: TGTGCCAGCAGTTTTGGTGGCAGCCCGTATGGGACCCTCCACTTT. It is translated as CASSFGGSPYGTLHF.

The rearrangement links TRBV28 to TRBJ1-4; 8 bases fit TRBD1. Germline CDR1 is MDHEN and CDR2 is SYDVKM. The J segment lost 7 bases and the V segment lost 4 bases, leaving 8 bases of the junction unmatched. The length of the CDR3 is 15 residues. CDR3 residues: CASSSRGQDGEKLFF. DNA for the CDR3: TGTGCCAGCAGTTCCCGGGGACAGGACGGTGAAAAACTGTTTTTT.

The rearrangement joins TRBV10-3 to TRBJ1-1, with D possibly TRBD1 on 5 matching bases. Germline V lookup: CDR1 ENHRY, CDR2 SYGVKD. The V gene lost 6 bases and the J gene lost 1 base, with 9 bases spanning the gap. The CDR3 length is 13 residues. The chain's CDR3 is CAISLTGNTEAFF. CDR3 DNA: TGTGCCATCAGCCTTACAGGGAACACTGAAGCTTTCTTT.

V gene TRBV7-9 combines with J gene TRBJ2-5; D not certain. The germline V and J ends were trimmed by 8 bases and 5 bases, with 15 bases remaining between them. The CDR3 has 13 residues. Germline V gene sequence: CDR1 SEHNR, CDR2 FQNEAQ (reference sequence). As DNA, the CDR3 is TGTGCCAGCGACGGCGAAGGGTTGGAGACCCAGTACTTC. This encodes CASDGEGLETQYF.